These T cell receptor beta chains were read from a single sample in a study of CD8+CD57+ T cells in acquired aplastic anemia. Using its own MiXCR run on the reads, TCRdb lists one record per CDR3 protein. The sample records roughly 190,000 distinct CDR3 sequences, approximately 52% being singletons. The sample was sorted CD4+, CD8+, or CD8+CD57+ T cells (not recorded which) from PBMCs. These receptor sequences come from a human donor in good health, serving as a control. Both conserved end residues are part of each CDR3. D genes are given only for firm matches. Part of the rows lack a size; the others show once, few, many or a class for expanded clones.

clone_size: many
d_call: .
v_call: TRBV30
j_call: TRBJ1-2
cdr3_nt: TGTGCCTGGATTGACAGTCATGGCTACACCTTC
cdr3_aa: CAWIDSHGYTF

clone_size: once
d_call: TRBD2
v_call: TRBV15
j_call: TRBJ2-1
cdr3_nt: TGTGCCACCAGCAGGGTAGCGGGGGCCAATGAGCAGTTCTTC
cdr3_aa: CATSRVAGANEQFF

clone_size: once
d_call: .
v_call: TRBV7-8
j_call: TRBJ1-2
cdr3_nt: TGTGCCAGCAGCTTATCGGGGAGCGCGGGCTACACCTTC
cdr3_aa: CASSLSGSAGYTF

clone_size: .
d_call: TRBD2
v_call: TRBV9
j_call: TRBJ2-7
cdr3_nt: TGTGCCAGCAGTCCGACGGGGGGAAGGGACGAGCAGTACTTC
cdr3_aa: CASSPTGGRDEQYF

clone_size: .
d_call: .
v_call: TRBV7-7
j_call: TRBJ2-5
cdr3_nt: TGTGCCAGCAGCTTACAACACAGGGAGGGGGAGACCCAGTACTTC
cdr3_aa: CASSLQHREGETQYF

clone_size: many
d_call: .
v_call: TRBV10-3
j_call: TRBJ2-7
cdr3_nt: TGTGCCATCAGTGAAATGGGGAGAACCTACGAGCAGTACTTC
cdr3_aa: CAISEMGRTYEQYF

clone_size: .
d_call: .
v_call: TRBV7-8
j_call: TRBJ2-3
cdr3_nt: TGTGCCAGCAGCTTTGGGGCACTCCCACCGCGAGATACGCAGTATTTT
cdr3_aa: CASSFGALPPRDTQYF

clone_size: once
d_call: .
v_call: TRBV7-8
j_call: TRBJ2-7
cdr3_nt: TGTGCCAGCAGCCTGGGGGGCAGGGGATACGAGCAGTACTTC
cdr3_aa: CASSLGGRGYEQYF

clone_size: .
d_call: TRBD2
v_call: TRBV19
j_call: TRBJ2-7
cdr3_nt: TGTGCCAGTAGTCCTAGCGGGGGGAATAACTACGAGCAGTACTTC
cdr3_aa: CASSPSGGNNYEQYF

clone_size: .
d_call: .
v_call: TRBV1
j_call: TRBJ1-1
cdr3_nt: TGTCGCCCGGACCTGAACACTGAAGCTTTCTTT
cdr3_aa: CRPDLNTEAFF

clone_size: .
d_call: .
v_call: TRBV15
j_call: TRBJ2-5
cdr3_nt: TGTGCCACCAGCAGAGATAAAGATCAAGAGACCCAGTACTTC
cdr3_aa: CATSRDKDQETQYF

clone_size: .
d_call: TRBD1
v_call: TRBV10-3
j_call: TRBJ1-1
cdr3_nt: TGTGCCACCGGGACAGGGAACACTGAAGCTTTCTTT
cdr3_aa: CATGTGNTEAFF

clone_size: .
d_call: TRBD1
v_call: TRBV25-1
j_call: TRBJ2-2
cdr3_nt: TGTGCCAACCGCGGTGGGACAGGGGACACCGGGGAGCTGTTTTTT
cdr3_aa: CANRGGTGDTGELFF

clone_size: few
d_call: .
v_call: TRBV12-5
j_call: TRBJ2-7
cdr3_nt: TGTGCCAGCAGTCTAATCGGACCGACCTACGAGCAGTACTTC
cdr3_aa: CASSLIGPTYEQYF

clone_size: .
d_call: TRBD2
v_call: TRBV19
j_call: TRBJ2-3
cdr3_nt: TGTGCCAGTAGTACTCCGGGAGGCTACTATTTT
cdr3_aa: CASSTPGGYYF

clone_size: many
d_call: .
v_call: TRBV3-1
j_call: TRBJ2-1
cdr3_nt: TGTGCCAGCAGCCAAGATCGAGGGACCCACTCCTACAATGAGCAGTTCTTC
cdr3_aa: CASSQDRGTHSYNEQFF

clone_size: .
d_call: .
v_call: TRBV10-3
j_call: TRBJ1-6
cdr3_nt: TGTGCCATCAGTTCGGGACTCAAGAGCTCCTATAATTCACCCCTCCACTTT
cdr3_aa: CAISSGLKSSYNSPLHF

clone_size: .
d_call: .
v_call: TRBV6-6
j_call: TRBJ2-1
cdr3_nt: TGTGCCAGCAGCCCCGGAGAAACCAGGGAGCAGTTCTTC
cdr3_aa: CASSPGETREQFF

clone_size: .
d_call: .
v_call: TRBV7-9
j_call: TRBJ1-6
cdr3_nt: TGTGCCAGCAGCTTCATCAATTCACCCCTCCACTTT
cdr3_aa: CASSFINSPLHF

clone_size: many
d_call: TRBD1
v_call: TRBV7-2
j_call: TRBJ1-1
cdr3_nt: TGTGCCAGCAGCTTTAGGGGACAGCTGAACACTGAAGCTTTCTTT
cdr3_aa: CASSFRGQLNTEAFF

clone_size: few
d_call: TRBD1
v_call: TRBV7-9
j_call: TRBJ1-1
cdr3_nt: TGTGCCAGCAGCTTAGCGGGACAGGGAGCTGCTGAGGCTTTCTTT
cdr3_aa: CASSLAGQGAAEAFF

clone_size: many
d_call: TRBD1
v_call: TRBV11-2
j_call: TRBJ2-5
cdr3_nt: TGTGCCAGCAGCTTTGGGACAGGGGAACAAGAGACCCAGTACTTC
cdr3_aa: CASSFGTGEQETQYF

clone_size: .
d_call: .
v_call: TRBV4-1
j_call: TRBJ1-2
cdr3_nt: TGCGCCAGCAGCCGAGAGGGACTCGAGTATGGCTACACCTTC
cdr3_aa: CASSREGLEYGYTF

clone_size: many
d_call: TRBD1
v_call: TRBV5-8
j_call: TRBJ2-7
cdr3_nt: TGTGCCAGCAGTCCCCACGGGACAGGGGTATCCTACGAGCAGTACTTC
cdr3_aa: CASSPHGTGVSYEQYF

clone_size: .
d_call: .
v_call: TRBV30
j_call: TRBJ1-1
cdr3_nt: TGTGCCTGGAGTGTGGGGGCTGGCACTGAAGCTTTCTTT
cdr3_aa: CAWSVGAGTEAFF

clone_size: few
d_call: TRBD1
v_call: TRBV2
j_call: TRBJ1-6
cdr3_nt: TGTGCCAGCAGTCAACGGACAGGGCGGGTCTCACCCCTCCACTTT
cdr3_aa: CASSQRTGRVSPLHF

clone_size: many
d_call: .
v_call: TRBV6-5
j_call: TRBJ1-1
cdr3_nt: TGTGCCAGCATGAGGAGCCTTTTGGGCACTGAAGCTTTCTTT
cdr3_aa: CASMRSLLGTEAFF

clone_size: many
d_call: .
v_call: TRBV12-3/TRBV12-4
j_call: TRBJ1-3
cdr3_nt: TGTGCCAGCAGTTTGGGGCAGGACCACTCTGGAAACACCATATATTTT
cdr3_aa: CASSLGQDHSGNTIYF